The clone carrying this T cell receptor (beta chain) was recorded a few times. The antigen remains undetermined. Germline loops: CDR1 MDHEN, CDR2 SYDVKM. Trimming removed 6 bases at V and 0 bases at J, with 25 bases between. The length of the CDR3 is 19 residues. This entry comes from a study of T cell repertoires in cytomegalovirus infection. The wider study: It can be stated that public TCR beta signatures indicated CMV infection as well as a matching HLA type.

From the reads, TCRdb called clonotypes with MiXCR, one entry per CDR3 protein. The table records about 78,000 distinct CDR3 sequences, 35% to 50% of them present only once. The chain carries TRBV28 and TRBJ2-3, with no clear D. The sequences come from CD8+ T cells from cultured PBMCs, collected from culture after CMV antigen stimulation. This receptor was identified in a human donor in good health (CMV status not recorded). Some clones in this sample may be carry-over from other donors' samples. CDR3 coding DNA: TGTGCCAGCAGCCCCATATACCAGATTGCGGAAACTAGCACAGATACGCAGTATTTT. Its translation: CASSPIYQIAETSTDTQYF.